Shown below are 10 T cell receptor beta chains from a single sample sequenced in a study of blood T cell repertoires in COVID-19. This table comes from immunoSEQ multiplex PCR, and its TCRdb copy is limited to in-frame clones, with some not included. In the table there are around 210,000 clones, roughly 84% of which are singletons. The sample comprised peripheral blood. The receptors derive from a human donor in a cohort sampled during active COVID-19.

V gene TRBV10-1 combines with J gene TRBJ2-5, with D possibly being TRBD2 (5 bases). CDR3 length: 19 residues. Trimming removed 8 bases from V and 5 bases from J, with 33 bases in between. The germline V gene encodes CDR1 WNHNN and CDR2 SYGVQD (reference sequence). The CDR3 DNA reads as TGCGCCAGCGGGGTCGGAAGCGGTATCGGCGGTGGATCCGAGGAGACCCAGTACTTC. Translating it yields CASGVGSGIGGGSEETQYF.

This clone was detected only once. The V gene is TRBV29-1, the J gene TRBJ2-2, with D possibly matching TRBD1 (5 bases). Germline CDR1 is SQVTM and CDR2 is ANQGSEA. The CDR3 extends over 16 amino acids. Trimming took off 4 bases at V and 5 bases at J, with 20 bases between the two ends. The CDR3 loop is CSVAQVVDGVTGELFF. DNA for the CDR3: TGCAGCGTTGCACAGGTGGTTGATGGGGTTACCGGGGAGCTGTTTTTT.

Here the CDR3 reads CASTLAGKISDTQYF. CDR3 nucleotides: TGTGCCAGCACCCTAGCGGGGAAGATTTCAGATACGCAGTATTTT. The rearrangement links TRBV28 to TRBJ2-3, with TRBD2 matching over 9 bases. Germline CDR1 and CDR2: MDHEN and SYDVKM. V gave up 7 bases and J gave up 4 bases; unmatched junction bases: 9. The CDR3 has 15 amino acids.

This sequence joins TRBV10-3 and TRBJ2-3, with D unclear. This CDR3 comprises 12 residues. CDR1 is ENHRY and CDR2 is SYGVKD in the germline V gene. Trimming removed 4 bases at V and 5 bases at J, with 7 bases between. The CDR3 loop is CAISANGDTQYF. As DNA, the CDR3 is TGTGCCATCAGTGCGAACGGAGATACGCAGTATTTT.

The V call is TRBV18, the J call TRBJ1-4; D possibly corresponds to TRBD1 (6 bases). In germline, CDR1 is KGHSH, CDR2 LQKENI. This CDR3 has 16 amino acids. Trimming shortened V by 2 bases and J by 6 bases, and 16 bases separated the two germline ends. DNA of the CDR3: TGTGCCAGCTCACCAACCCAAGGGGGAAGGGATGAAAAACTGTTTTTT. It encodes CASSPTQGGRDEKLFF.

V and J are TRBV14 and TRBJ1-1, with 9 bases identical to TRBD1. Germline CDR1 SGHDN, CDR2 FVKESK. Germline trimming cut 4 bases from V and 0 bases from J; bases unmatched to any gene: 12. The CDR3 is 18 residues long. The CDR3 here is CASSRGPGQGRMNTEAFF. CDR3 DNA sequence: TGTGCCAGCAGCCGCGGGCCGGGACAGGGAAGAATGAACACTGAAGCTTTCTTT.

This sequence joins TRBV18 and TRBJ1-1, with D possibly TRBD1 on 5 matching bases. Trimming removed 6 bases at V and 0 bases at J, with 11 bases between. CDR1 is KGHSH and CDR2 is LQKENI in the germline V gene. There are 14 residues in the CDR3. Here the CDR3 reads CASSAGLMNTEAFF. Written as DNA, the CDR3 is TGTGCCAGCTCCGCAGGGCTAATGAACACTGAAGCTTTCTTT.

DNA for the CDR3: TGCGCCAGCAGCTTGGCGATAGCGGGAAGCACAGATACGCAGTATTTT. Translation: CASSLAIAGSTDTQYF. The chain recombines TRBV5-1 with TRBJ2-3, with 8 bases matching TRBD2. The germline V gene has CDR1 SGHRS and CDR2 YFSETQ. This CDR3 is built from 16 residues. J gave up 0 bases and V 0 bases, and 3 bases lay outside the gene matches.

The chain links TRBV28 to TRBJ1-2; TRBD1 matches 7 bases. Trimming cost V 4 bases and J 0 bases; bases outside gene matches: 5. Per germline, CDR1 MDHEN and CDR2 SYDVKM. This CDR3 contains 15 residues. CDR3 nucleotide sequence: TGTGCCAGCAGTTCCCCGGACAGGACTAACTATGGCTACACCTTC. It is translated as CASSSPDRTNYGYTF.

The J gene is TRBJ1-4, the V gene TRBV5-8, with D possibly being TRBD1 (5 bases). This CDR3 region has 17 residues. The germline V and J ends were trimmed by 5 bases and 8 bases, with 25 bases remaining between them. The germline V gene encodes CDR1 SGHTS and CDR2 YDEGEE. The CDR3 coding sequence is TGTGCCAGCAGGCCCGAGTGGGCTCCCGGGACTGGAGAAAAACTGTTTTTT. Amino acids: CASRPEWAPGTGEKLFF.